This T cell receptor beta chain was documented in a study of blood T cell repertoires in COVID-19. In the study overall: The United States, Italy and Spain provided the acute and convalescent COVID-19 samples. T cells, B-cell-depleted T cells, or PBMCs supplied cDNA or gDNA.

Cohort allocation depended upon clinical history that participants reported. The germline CDR1 and CDR2 sequences are SGHVS and FQNEAQ. This CDR3 region has 16 residues. With 5 bases removed from V and 3 bases from J, the gap between germline ends came to 20 bases. Sequencing was performed with immunoSEQ multiplex PCR; in TCRdb, only in-frame clones are kept and a portion is missing. The sample records about 280,000 clones, around 83% being singletons. The chain uses TRBV7-8 and TRBJ2-7; perhaps TRBD2 as D (5 bases). Sequenced sample: PBMCs or T cells enriched from blood (not recorded which). The sequence was collected from a man aged 40-49 years who had been exposed to COVID-19. CDR3 DNA sequence: TGTGCCAGCAGCCGCAGTGAGGCTAGAGGGCTCTACGAGCAGTACTTC. This translates into CASSRSEARGLYEQYF.